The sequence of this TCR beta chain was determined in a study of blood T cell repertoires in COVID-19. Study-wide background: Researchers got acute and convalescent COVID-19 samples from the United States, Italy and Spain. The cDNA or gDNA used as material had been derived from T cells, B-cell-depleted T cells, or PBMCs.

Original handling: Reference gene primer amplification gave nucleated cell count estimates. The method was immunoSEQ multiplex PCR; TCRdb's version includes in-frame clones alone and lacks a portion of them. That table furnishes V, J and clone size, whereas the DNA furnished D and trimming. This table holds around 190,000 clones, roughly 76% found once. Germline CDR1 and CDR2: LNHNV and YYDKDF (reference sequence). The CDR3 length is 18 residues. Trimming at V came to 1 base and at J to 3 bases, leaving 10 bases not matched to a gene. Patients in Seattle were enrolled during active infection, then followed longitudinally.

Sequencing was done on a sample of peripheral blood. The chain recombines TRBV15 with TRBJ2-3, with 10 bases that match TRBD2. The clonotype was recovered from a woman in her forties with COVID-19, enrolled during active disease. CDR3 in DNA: TGTGCCACCAGCAGAGGCATAACTAGCGGGATGGTTACAGATACGCAGTATTTT. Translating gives CATSRGITSGMVTDTQYF.